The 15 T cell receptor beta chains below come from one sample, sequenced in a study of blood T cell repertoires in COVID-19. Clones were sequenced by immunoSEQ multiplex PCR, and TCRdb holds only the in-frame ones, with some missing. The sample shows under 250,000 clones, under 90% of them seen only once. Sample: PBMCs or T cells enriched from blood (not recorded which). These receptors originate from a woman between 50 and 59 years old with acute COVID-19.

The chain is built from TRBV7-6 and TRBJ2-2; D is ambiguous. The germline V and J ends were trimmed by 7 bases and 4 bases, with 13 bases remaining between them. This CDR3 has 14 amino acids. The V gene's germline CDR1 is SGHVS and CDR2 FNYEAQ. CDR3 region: CASTPVVTTGELFF. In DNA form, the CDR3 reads TGTGCCAGCACCCCGGTCGTTACCACCGGGGAGCTGTTTTTT.

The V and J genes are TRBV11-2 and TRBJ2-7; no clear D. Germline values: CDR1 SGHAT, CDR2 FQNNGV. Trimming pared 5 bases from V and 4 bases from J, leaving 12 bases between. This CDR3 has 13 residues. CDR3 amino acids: CASSPSDAYEQYF. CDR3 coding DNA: TGTGCCAGCAGCCCCTCTGATGCGTACGAGCAGTACTTC. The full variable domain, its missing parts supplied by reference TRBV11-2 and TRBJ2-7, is EAGVAQSPRYKIIEKRQSVAFWCNPISGHATLYWYQQILGQGPKLLIQFQNNGVVDDSQLPKDRFSAERLKGVDSTLKIQPAKLEDSAVYLCASSPSDAYEQYFGPGTRLTVT.

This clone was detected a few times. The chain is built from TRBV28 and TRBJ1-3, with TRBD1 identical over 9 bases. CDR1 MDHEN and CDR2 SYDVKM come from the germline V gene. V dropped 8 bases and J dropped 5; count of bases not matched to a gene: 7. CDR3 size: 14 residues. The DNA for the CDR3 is TGTGCCAGCCACACCGGGACAGGGCGAAACACCATATATTTT. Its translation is CASHTGTGRNTIYF.

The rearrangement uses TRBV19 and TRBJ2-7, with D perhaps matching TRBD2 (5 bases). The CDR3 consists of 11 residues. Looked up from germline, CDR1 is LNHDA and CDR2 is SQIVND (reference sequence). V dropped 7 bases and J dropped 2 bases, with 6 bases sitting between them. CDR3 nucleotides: TGTGCCAGTAAGGGAGCCTACGAGCAGTACTTC. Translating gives CASKGAYEQYF.

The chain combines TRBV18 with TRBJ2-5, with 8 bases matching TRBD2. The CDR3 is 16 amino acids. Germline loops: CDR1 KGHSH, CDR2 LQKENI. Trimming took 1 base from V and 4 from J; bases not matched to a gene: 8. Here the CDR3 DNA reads TGTGCCAGCTCACCACTTCCCGGGAGCGGGGGAGAGACCCAGTACTTC. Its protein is CASSPLPGSGGETQYF.

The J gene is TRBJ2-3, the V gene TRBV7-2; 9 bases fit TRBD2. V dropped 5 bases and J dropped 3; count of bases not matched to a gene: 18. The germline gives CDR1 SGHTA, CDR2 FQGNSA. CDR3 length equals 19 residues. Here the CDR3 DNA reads TGTGCCAGCAGCCAGGTTTTGACTAGCGGCCGGAGAGTGACAGATACGCAGTATTTT. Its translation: CASSQVLTSGRRVTDTQYF.

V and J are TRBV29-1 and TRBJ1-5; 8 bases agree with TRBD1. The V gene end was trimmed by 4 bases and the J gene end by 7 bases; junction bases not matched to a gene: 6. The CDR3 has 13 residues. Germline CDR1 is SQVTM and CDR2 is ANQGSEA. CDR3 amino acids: CSVGAGGDQPQHF. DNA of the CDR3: TGCAGCGTTGGAGCAGGGGGCGACCAGCCCCAGCATTTT.

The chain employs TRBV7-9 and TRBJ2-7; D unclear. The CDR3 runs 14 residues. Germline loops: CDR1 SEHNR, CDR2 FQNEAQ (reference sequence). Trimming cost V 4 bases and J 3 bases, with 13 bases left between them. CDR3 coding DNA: TGTGCCAGCAGCTCCCCGTCCTTTGTCTACGAGCAGTACTTC. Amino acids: CASSSPSFVYEQYF.

This CDR3 reads CASSQGSGPGETQYF. The CDR3 bases are TGCGCCAGCAGCCAAGGTAGCGGCCCCGGAGAGACCCAGTACTTC. J is TRBJ2-5 and V is TRBV4-3, with D perhaps matching TRBD2 (6 bases). CDR1 and CDR2 from the germline V gene are LGHNA and YSLEER. CDR3 size: 15 residues. V lost 1 base and J 4 bases, leaving 13 bases between the germline ends.

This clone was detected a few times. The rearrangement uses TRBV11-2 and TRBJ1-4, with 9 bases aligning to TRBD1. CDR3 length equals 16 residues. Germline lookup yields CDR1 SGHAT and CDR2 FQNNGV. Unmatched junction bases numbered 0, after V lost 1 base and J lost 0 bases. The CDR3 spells CASSLGQGATNEKLFF. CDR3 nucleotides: TGTGCCAGCAGCTTAGGACAGGGGGCAACTAATGAAAAACTGTTTTTT.

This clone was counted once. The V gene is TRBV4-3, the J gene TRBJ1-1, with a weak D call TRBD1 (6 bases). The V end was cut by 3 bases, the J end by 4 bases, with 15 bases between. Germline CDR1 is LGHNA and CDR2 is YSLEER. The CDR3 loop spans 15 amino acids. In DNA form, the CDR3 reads TGCGCCAGCAGCCAGCGCTCAGGGGATTTCACTGAAGCTTTCTTT. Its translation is CASSQRSGDFTEAFF.

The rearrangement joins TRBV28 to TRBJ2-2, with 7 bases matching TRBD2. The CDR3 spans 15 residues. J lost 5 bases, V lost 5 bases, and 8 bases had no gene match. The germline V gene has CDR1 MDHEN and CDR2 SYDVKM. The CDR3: CASSSGGSTTGELFF. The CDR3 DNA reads TGTGCCAGCAGTAGTGGCGGGAGTACAACCGGGGAGCTGTTTTTT.

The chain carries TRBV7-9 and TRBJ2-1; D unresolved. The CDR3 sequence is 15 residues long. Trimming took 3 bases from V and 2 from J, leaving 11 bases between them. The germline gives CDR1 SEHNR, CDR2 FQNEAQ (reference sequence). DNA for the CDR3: TGTGCCAGCAGCTTGACTTATCCTCCCTACAATGAGCAGTTCTTC. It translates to CASSLTYPPYNEQFF. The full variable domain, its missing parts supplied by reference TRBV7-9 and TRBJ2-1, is DTGVSQNPRHKITKRGQNVTFRCDPISEHNRLYWYRQTLGQGPEFLTYFQNEAQLEKSRLLSDRFSAERPKGSFSTLEIQRTEQGDSAMYLCASSLTYPPYNEQFFGPGTRLTVL.

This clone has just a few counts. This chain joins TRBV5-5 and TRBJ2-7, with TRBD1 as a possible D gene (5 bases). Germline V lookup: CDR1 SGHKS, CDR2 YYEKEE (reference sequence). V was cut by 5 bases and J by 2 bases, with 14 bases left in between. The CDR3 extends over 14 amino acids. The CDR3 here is CASRPLLGPYEQYF. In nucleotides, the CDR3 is TGTGCCAGCAGACCACTCCTGGGGCCCTACGAGCAGTACTTC.

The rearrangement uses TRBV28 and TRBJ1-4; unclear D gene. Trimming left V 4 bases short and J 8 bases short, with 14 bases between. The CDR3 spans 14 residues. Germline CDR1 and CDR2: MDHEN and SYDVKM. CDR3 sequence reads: CASSSNGPLEKLFF. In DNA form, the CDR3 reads TGTGCCAGCAGTTCCAACGGTCCTCTCGAAAAACTGTTTTTT.